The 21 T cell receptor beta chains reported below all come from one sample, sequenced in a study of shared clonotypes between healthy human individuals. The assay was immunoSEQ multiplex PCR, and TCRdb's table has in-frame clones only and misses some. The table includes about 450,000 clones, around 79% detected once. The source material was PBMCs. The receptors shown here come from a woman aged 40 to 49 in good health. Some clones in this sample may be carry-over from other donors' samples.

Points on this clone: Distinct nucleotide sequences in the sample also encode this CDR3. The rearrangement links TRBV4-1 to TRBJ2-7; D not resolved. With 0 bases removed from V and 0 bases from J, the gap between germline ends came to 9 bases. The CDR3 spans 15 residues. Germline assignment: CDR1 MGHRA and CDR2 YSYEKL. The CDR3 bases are TGCGCCAGCAGCCAAGATTGGAGCAGCTCCTACGAGCAGTACTTC. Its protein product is CASSQDWSSSYEQYF.

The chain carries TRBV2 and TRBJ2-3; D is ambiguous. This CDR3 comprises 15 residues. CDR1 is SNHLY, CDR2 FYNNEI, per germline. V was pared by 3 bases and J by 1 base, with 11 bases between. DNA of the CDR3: TGTGCCAGCAGTGATGGAGAACCCCGCACAGATACGCAGTATTTT. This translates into CASSDGEPRTDTQYF.

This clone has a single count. In DNA, the CDR3 is TGCGCCAGCAGCTTGAATGTTGCCGGGGGAGATACGCAGTATTTT. It yields the protein CASSLNVAGGDTQYF. The chain couples TRBV5-1 to TRBJ2-3; a possible D gene is TRBD2 (6 bases). Germline V gene data show CDR1 as SGHRS and CDR2 as YFSETQ. The CDR3 is made up of 15 amino acids. Trimming took off 1 base at V and 5 bases at J, with 14 bases between the two ends.

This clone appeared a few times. CDR3 amino acids: CAWSVEVYGYTF. CDR3 DNA: TGTGCCTGGAGTGTGGAGGTCTATGGCTACACCTTC. The chain links TRBV30 to TRBJ1-2; D is unclear. The germline V and J ends were trimmed by 0 bases and 4 bases, with 6 bases remaining between them. CDR1 and CDR2 from the germline V gene are GTSNPN and SVGIG (reference sequence). The CDR3 spans 12 residues.

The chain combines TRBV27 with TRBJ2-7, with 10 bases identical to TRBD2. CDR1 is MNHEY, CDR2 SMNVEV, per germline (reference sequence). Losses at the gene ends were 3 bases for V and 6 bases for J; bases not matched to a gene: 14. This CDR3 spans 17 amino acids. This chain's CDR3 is CASSFTPLAGGFPEQYF. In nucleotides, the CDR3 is TGTGCCAGCAGTTTCACCCCGTTAGCGGGAGGATTCCCCGAGCAGTACTTC.

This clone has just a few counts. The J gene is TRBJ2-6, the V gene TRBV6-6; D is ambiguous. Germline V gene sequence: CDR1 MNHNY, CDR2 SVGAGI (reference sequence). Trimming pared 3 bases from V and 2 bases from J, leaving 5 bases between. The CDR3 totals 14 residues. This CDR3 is CASSYEAGANVLTF. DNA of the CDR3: TGTGCCAGCAGTTATGAGGCTGGGGCCAACGTCCTGACTTTC.

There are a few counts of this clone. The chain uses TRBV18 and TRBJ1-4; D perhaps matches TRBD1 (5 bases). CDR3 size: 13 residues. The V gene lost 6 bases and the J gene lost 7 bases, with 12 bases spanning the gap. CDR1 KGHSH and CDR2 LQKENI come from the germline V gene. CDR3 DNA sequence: TGTGCCAGCTCGCAGGGAATGGGTGAAAAACTGTTTTTT. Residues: CASSQGMGEKLFF.

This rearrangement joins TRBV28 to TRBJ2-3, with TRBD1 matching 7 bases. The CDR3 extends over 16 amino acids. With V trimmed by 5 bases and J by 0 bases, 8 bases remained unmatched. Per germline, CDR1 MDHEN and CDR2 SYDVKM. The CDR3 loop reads CASSPAKGASTDTQYF. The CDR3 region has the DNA TGTGCCAGCAGTCCCGCCAAGGGGGCGAGCACAGATACGCAGTATTTT. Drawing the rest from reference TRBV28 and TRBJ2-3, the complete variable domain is DVKVTQSSRYLVKRTGEKVFLECVQDMDHENMFWYRQDPGLGLRLIYFSYDVKMKEKGDIPEGYSVSREKKERFSLILESASTNQTSMYLCASSPAKGASTDTQYFGPGTRLTVL.

CDR3 sequence reads: CASSFKLAGVLKPDNEQFF. DNA for the CDR3: TGTGCCAGCAGCTTTAAACTAGCGGGGGTCCTAAAACCTGACAATGAGCAGTTCTTC. The gene calls are TRBV11-1 and TRBJ2-1; 11 bases are a match to TRBD2. This CDR3 is built from 19 residues. The V segment lost 3 bases and the J segment 5 bases; nucleotides outside the gene matches: 15. The germline gives CDR1 SGHAT, CDR2 FQDESV (reference sequence). Complete variable domain (other parts from reference TRBV11-1 and TRBJ2-1): EAEVAQSPRYKITEKSQAVAFWCDPISGHATLYWYRQILGQGPELLVQFQDESVVDDSQLPKDRFSAERLKGVDSTLKIQPAELGDSAMYLCASSFKLAGVLKPDNEQFFGPGTRLTVL.

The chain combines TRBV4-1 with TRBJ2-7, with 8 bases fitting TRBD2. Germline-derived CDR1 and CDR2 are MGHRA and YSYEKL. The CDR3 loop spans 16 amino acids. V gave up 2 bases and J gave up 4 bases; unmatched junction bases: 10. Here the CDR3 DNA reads TGCGCCAGCAGCCAACTGGGGACTAGGGGTTTTTACGAGCAGTACTTC. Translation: CASSQLGTRGFYEQYF.

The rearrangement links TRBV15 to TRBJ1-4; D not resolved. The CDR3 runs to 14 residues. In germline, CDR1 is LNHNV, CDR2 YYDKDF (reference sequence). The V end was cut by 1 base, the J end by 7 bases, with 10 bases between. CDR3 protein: CATSRGGGGEKLFF. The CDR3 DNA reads TGTGCCACCAGCAGAGGGGGTGGAGGTGAAAAACTGTTTTTT.

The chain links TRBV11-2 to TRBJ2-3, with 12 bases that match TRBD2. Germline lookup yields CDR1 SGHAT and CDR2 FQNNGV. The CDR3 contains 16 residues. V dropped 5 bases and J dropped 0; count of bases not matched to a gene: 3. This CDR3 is CASSTGTSGSTDTQYF. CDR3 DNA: TGTGCCAGCAGCACCGGGACTAGCGGGAGCACAGATACGCAGTATTTT.

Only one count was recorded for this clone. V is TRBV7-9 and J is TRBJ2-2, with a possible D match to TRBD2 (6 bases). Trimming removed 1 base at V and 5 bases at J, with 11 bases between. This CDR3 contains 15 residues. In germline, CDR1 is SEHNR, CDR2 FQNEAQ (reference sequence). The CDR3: CASSLDGRGTGELFF. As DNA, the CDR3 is TGTGCCAGCAGCTTAGACGGGCGGGGAACCGGGGAGCTGTTTTTT.

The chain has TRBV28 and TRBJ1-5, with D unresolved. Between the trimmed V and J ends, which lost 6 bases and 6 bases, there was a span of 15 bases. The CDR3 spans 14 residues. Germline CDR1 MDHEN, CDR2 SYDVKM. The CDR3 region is CASRYKILGQPQHF. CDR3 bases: TGTGCCAGCAGATACAAGATCCTGGGTCAGCCCCAGCATTTT.

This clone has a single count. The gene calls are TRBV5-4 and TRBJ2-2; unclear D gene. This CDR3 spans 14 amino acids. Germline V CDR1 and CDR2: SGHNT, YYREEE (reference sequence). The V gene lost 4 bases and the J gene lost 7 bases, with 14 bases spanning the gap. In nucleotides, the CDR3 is TGTGCCAGCAGCCCAGGTCCCCAGGTCGGGGAGCTGTTTTTT. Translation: CASSPGPQVGELFF.

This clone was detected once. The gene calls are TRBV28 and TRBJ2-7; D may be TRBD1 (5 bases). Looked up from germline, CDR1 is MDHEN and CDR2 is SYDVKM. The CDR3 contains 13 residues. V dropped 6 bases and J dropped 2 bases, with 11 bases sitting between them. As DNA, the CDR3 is TGTGCCAGCAGAAGGGGTGCGACCTACGAGCAGTACTTC. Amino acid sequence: CASRRGATYEQYF.

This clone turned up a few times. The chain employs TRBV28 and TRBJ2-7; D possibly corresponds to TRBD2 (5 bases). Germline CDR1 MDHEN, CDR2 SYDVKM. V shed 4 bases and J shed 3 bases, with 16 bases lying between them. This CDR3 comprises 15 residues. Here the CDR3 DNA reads TGTGCCAGCAGTTCCCCTAAGCGGACGCTCTACGAGCAGTACTTC. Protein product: CASSSPKRTLYEQYF.

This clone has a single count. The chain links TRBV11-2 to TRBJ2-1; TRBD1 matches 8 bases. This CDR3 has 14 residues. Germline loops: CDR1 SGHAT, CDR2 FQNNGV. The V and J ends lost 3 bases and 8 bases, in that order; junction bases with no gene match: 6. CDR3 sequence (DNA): TGTGCCAGCAGCTTTGGAGACAGGGGCTATGAGCAGTTCTTC. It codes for CASSFGDRGYEQFF.

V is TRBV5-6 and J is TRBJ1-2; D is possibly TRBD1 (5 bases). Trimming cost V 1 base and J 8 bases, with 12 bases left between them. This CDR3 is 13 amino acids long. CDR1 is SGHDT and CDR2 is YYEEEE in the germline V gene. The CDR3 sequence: CASSLPRQNGYTF. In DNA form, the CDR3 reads TGTGCCAGCAGCTTGCCCAGACAGAACGGCTACACCTTC.

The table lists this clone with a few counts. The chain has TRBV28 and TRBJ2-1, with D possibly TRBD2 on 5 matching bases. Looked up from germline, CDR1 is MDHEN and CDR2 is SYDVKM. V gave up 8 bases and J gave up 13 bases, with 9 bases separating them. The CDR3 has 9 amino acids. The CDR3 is CASGRYQFF. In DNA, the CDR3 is TGTGCCAGCGGGAGATATCAGTTCTTC. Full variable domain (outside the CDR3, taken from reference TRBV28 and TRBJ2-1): DVKVTQSSRYLVKRTGEKVFLECVQDMDHENMFWYRQDPGLGLRLIYFSYDVKMKEKGDIPEGYSVSREKKERFSLILESASTNQTSMYLCASGRYQFFGPGTRLTVL.

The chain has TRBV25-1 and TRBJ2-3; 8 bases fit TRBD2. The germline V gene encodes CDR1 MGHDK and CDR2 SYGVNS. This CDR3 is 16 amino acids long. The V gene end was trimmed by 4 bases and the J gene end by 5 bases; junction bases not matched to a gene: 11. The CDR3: CASSGNLAGGGDTQYF. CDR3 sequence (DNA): TGTGCCAGCAGTGGCAATCTAGCGGGCGGGGGAGATACGCAGTATTTT.